A single sample gave rise to the 5 T cell receptor beta chains below, sequenced in a study of cytomegalovirus exposure and HLA in healthy donors. Amplification used 60 Vbeta primers and 13 Jbeta primers. Profiling relied on immunoSEQ multiplex PCR, and the TCRdb table lists in-frame clones only, not all of them. The sample spans roughly 45,000 clones; the ten largest clones claim approximately 1.8%. Input material: PBMCs. All receptors derive from a woman in her thirties in good health and CMV-seronegative.

The chain combines TRBV30 with TRBJ2-3, with D perhaps TRBD2 (5 bases). CDR3 length: 15 amino acids. V was shortened by 4 bases and J by 6 bases, with 20 bases between the two germline ends. The germline V gene has CDR1 GTSNPN and CDR2 SVGIG (reference sequence). The CDR3 DNA is TGTGCCTGGACCCCGAGGGCGCCGCGAAGGGATACGCAGTATTTT. Protein: CAWTPRAPRRDTQYF. The whole variable domain, filled in from reference TRBV30 and TRBJ2-3, reads SQTIHQWPATLVQPVGSPLSLECTVEGTSNPNLYWYRQAAGRGLQLLFYSVGIGQISSEVPQNLSASRPQDRQFILSSKKLLLSDSGFYLCAWTPRAPRRDTQYFGPGTRLTVL.

The chain combines TRBV5-1 with TRBJ1-2, with 7 bases that match TRBD1. Germline CDR1 reads SGHRS; CDR2 reads YFSETQ. The trim removed 4 bases at V and 6 bases at J, leaving 12 bases unmatched. The CDR3 sequence is 15 residues long. The CDR3 nucleotides read TGCGCCAGCAGCCCACAGGGGCCTGTGGGGGATGGCTACACCTTC. This gives the protein CASSPQGPVGDGYTF.

V gene TRBV7-9 combines with J gene TRBJ1-1; D unresolved. CDR3 length equals 15 residues. CDR1 is SEHNR, CDR2 FQNEAQ, per germline (reference sequence). Trimming took off 0 bases at V and 5 bases at J, with 13 bases between the two ends. Here the CDR3 DNA reads TGTGCCAGCAGCTTAGCGGAGAGCGGAGTGACTGAAGCTTTCTTT. Translating it yields CASSLAESGVTEAFF. Combining the CDR3 with reference TRBV7-9 and TRBJ1-1 gives the whole variable domain DTGVSQNPRHKITKRGQNVTFRCDPISEHNRLYWYRQTLGQGPEFLTYFQNEAQLEKSRLLSDRFSAERPKGSFSTLEIQRTEQGDSAMYLCASSLAESGVTEAFFGQGTRLTVV.

The gene calls are TRBV6-5 and TRBJ1-4; weak D call: TRBD1 (6 bases). The ends were cut back, 4 bases at V and 0 bases at J, with 12 bases in the middle. Germline CDR1 MNHEY, CDR2 SVGAGI. CDR3 size: 16 residues. The CDR3 sequence is CASSSTGHPTNEKLFF. CDR3 bases: TGTGCCAGCAGTTCTACGGGACACCCAACTAATGAAAAACTGTTTTTT.

The rearrangement links TRBV19 to TRBJ1-2, with TRBD1 as a possible D gene (5 bases). Germline V gives CDR1 LNHDA, CDR2 SQIVND (reference sequence). This CDR3 is built from 16 residues. V was shortened by 2 bases and J by 3 bases, with 16 bases between the two germline ends. CDR3 in amino acids: CASSINFGTLDYGYTF. DNA of the CDR3: TGTGCCAGTAGTATAAACTTCGGGACTTTGGACTATGGCTACACCTTC. The whole variable domain, filled in from reference TRBV19 and TRBJ1-2, reads DGGITQSPKYLFRKEGQNVTLSCEQNLNHDAMYWYRQDPGQGLRLIYYSQIVNDFQKGDIAEGYSVSREKKESFPLTVTSAQKNPTAFYLCASSINFGTLDYGYTFGSGTRLTVV.